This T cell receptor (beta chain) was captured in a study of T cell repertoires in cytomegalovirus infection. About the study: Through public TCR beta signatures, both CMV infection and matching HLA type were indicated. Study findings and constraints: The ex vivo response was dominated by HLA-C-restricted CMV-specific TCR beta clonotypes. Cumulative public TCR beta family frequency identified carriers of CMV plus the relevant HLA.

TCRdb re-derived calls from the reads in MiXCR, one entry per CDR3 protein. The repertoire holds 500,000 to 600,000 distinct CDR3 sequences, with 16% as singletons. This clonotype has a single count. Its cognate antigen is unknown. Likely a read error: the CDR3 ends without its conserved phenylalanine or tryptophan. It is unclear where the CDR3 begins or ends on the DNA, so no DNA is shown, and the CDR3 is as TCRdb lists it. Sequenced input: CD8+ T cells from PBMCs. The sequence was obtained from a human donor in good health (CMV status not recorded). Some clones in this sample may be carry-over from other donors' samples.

The CDR3 sequence: CASSLAPFKSRDGNYGYTL. V gene TRBV12-3 or TRBV12-4 combines with J gene TRBJ1-2. With termini counted, the CDR3 has 19 amino acids.